Sequencing of this T cell receptor beta chain was carried out in a study of blood T cell repertoires in COVID-19. Study overall: Samples representing acute and convalescent COVID-19 were sourced from the United States, Italy and Spain. Nucleic acid was either cDNA or gDNA, and it came from T cells, B-cell-depleted T cells, or PBMCs.

Authors' processing steps: It was from reference gene primer amplification that nucleated cell counts were estimated. Profiling relied on immunoSEQ multiplex PCR, and the TCRdb table lists in-frame clones only, not all of them. V and J calls and clone size are given by that table; D and trimming were obtained from the DNA. The data contain under 130,000 clones, less than 85% of them seen just once; the ten biggest clones take up around a fifth. The sample comprised peripheral blood. The TCR was taken from a man between 65 and 79 years old with active or convalescent COVID-19.

The CDR3 DNA is TGTGCTAGTCGAAAAGATTTGGGGACTAGCGGTTCCAGCTCCTACAATGAGCAGTTCTTC. Amino acid sequence: CASRKDLGTSGSSSYNEQFF. V usage is TRBV12-5 and J usage is TRBJ2-1, with 11 bases aligning to TRBD2. Germline CDR1 reads LGHNT; CDR2 reads FRNRAP. Trimming removed 8 bases from V and 0 bases from J; junction bases left unmatched: 18. The CDR3 has 20 residues.